The 7 T cell receptor beta chains below come from one sample, sequenced in a study of radiotherapy plus CTLA-4 blockade in lung cancer. The assay was immunoSEQ multiplex PCR, and TCRdb's table has in-frame clones only and misses some. The sample carries roughly 32,000 clones, roughly four fifths recorded once. Source: peripheral blood, taken from a patient treated with radiotherapy plus ipilimumab. These receptors originate from a human donor with non-small cell lung cancer that progressed on radiotherapy plus ipilimumab.

The rearrangement joins TRBV6-1 to TRBJ2-7; a possible D gene is TRBD2 (6 bases). From germline, CDR1 is MNHNS and CDR2 SASEGT. The ends were cut back, 6 bases at V and 6 bases at J, with 21 bases in the middle. The CDR3 is 15 residues long. CDR3 sequence reads: CASRSTGTGLSEQYF. Here the CDR3 DNA reads TGTGCCAGCAGATCGACCGGGACTGGCCTCTCCGAGCAGTACTTC.

V gene TRBV7-9 combines with J gene TRBJ2-7, with TRBD1 identical over 8 bases. This CDR3 contains 14 residues. Germline V CDR1 and CDR2: SEHNR, FQNEAQ (reference sequence). The CDR3 spells CVRQGPPLSYEQYF. In DNA, the CDR3 is TGTGTTAGACAGGGGCCTCCTCTTTCCTACGAGCAGTACTTC.

The chain has TRBV7-9 and TRBJ2-1; a weak D match, TRBD2 (5 bases). The ends were cut back, 4 bases at V and 5 bases at J, with 18 bases in the middle. The CDR3 is 16 amino acids. The germline gives CDR1 SEHNR, CDR2 FQNEAQ (reference sequence). CDR3 bases: TGTGCCAGCAGCTCCACGAGGCGGGCCCTCGACAATGAGCAGTTCTTC. Translation: CASSSTRRALDNEQFF.

The rearrangement links TRBV27 to TRBJ2-1; D remains unclear. The CDR3 is 14 amino acids. CDR1 and CDR2 (germline): MNHEY, SMNVEV (reference sequence). The V gene lost 5 bases and the J gene lost 0 bases, with 8 bases spanning the gap. CDR3 sequence reads: CASSVGYSYNEQFF. CDR3 sequence (DNA): TGTGCCAGCAGTGTCGGGTACTCCTACAATGAGCAGTTCTTC.

The rearrangement links TRBV6-1 to TRBJ1-4, with D perhaps matching TRBD1 (6 bases). V was shortened by 6 bases and J by 7 bases, with 18 bases between the two germline ends. Germline V gives CDR1 MNHNS, CDR2 SASEGT. This CDR3 is 15 amino acids long. The CDR3 DNA reads as TGTGCCAGCAGAGGACTGGGAGGGGGTCGTGAAAAACTGTTTTTT. Amino acid sequence: CASRGLGGGREKLFF.

CDR3 amino acids: CASSPFYRETGNTIYF. CDR3 coding DNA: TGTGCCAGCAGCCCCTTTTACAGGGAAACTGGAAACACCATATATTTT. This chain connects TRBV27 to TRBJ1-3, with D tentatively TRBD1 (6 bases). The CDR3 runs 16 residues. The germline CDR1 and CDR2 sequences are MNHEY and SMNVEV (reference sequence). V lost 6 bases, J lost 2 bases, and 17 bases lay in between.

This clone showed up just once. The V call is TRBV18, the J call TRBJ1-2, with a weak D call TRBD1 (6 bases). Germline lookup yields CDR1 KGHSH and CDR2 LQKENI. The CDR3 length is 11 residues. Trimming took 3 bases from V and 8 from J, leaving 7 bases between them. CDR3 DNA: TGTGCCAGCTCACCTGGACAGGGCTACACCTTC. This codes for CASSPGQGYTF.